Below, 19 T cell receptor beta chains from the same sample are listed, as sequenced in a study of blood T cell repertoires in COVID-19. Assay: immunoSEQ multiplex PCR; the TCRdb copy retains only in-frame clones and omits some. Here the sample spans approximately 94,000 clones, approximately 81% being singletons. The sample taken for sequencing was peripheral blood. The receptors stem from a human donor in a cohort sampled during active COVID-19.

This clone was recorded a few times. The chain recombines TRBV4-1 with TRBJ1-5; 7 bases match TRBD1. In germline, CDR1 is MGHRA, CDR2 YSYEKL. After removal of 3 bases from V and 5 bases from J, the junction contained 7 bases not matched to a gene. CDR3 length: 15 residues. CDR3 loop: CASSQTRQGHQPQHF. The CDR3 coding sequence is TGCGCCAGCAGCCAGACCCGACAGGGCCATCAGCCCCAGCATTTT.

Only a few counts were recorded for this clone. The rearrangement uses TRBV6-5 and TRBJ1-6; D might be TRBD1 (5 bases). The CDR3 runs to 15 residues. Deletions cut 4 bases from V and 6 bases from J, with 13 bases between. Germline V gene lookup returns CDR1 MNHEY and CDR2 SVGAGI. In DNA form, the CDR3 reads TGTGCCAGCAGTTCCCGCGGGGGATCTAATTCACCCCTCCACTTT. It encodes CASSSRGGSNSPLHF.

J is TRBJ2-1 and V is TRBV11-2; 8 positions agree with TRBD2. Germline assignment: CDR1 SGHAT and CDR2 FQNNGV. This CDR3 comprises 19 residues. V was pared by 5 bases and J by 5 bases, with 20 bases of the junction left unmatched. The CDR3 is CASSPPPASGFPRDNEQFF. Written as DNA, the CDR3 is TGTGCCAGCAGCCCACCTCCGGCTAGCGGGTTCCCTAGGGACAATGAGCAGTTCTTC.

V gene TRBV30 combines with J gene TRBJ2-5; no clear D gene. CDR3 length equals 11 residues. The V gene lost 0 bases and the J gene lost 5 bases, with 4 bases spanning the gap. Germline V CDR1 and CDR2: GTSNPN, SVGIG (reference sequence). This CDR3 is CAWSVHETQYF. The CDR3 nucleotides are TGTGCCTGGAGTGTACACGAGACCCAGTACTTC.

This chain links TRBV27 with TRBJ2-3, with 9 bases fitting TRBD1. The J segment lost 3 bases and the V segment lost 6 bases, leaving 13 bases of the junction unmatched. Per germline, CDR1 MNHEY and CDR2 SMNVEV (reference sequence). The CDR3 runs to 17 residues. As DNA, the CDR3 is TGTGCCAGCAGGTCGATTCCGGGACAGGGTGGGACAGATACGCAGTATTTT. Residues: CASRSIPGQGGTDTQYF.

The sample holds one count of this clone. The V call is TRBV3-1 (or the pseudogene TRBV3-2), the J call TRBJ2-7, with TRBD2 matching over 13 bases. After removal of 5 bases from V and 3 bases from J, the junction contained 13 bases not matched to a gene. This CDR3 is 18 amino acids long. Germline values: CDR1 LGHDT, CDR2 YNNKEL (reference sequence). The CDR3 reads CASSNPTSGRPLDYEQYF. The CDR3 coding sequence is TGTGCCAGCAGCAACCCGACTAGCGGGAGGCCCCTGGACTACGAGCAGTACTTC.

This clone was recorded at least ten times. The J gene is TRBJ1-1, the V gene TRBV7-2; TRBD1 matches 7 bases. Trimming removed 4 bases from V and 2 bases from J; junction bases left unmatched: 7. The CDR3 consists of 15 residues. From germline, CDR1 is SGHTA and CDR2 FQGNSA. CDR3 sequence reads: CASSSWTGVNTEAFF. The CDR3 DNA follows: TGTGCCAGCAGCTCATGGACAGGCGTAAACACTGAAGCTTTCTTT.

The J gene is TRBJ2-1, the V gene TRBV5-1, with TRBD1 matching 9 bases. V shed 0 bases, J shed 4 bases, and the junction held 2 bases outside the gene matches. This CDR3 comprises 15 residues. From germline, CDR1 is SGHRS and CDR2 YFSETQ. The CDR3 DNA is TGCGCCAGCAGCTTGGGGGACAGGGCATACAATGAGCAGTTCTTC. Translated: CASSLGDRAYNEQFF.

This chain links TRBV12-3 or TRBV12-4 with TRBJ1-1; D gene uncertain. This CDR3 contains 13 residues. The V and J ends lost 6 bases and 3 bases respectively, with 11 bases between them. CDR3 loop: CASSYLGDTEAFF. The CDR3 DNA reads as TGTGCCAGCAGCTATCTGGGAGACACTGAAGCTTTCTTT.

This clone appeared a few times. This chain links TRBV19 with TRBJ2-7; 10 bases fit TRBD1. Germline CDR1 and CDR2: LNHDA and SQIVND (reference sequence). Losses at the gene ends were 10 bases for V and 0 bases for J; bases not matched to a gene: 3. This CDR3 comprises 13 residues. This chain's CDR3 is CATRTGGSYEQYF. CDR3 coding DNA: TGTGCCACCCGGACAGGGGGCTCCTACGAGCAGTACTTC.

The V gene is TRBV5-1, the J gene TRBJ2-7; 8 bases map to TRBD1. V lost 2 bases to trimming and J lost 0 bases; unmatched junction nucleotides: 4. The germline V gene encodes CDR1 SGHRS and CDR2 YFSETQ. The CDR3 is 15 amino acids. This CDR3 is CASSFGQGGSYEQYF. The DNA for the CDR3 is TGCGCCAGCAGCTTCGGACAGGGCGGCTCCTACGAGCAGTACTTC.

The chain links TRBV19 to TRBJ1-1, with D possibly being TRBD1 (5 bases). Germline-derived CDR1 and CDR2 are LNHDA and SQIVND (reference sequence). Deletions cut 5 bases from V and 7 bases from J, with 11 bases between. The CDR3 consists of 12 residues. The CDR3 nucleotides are TGTGCCAGTAGTCTGGGGCCGCTTGAAGCTTTCTTT. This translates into CASSLGPLEAFF.

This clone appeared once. The CDR3 reads CASSNRDNYGYTF. The DNA for the CDR3 is TGTGCCAGCAGTAACAGGGATAACTATGGCTACACCTTC. The chain has TRBV6-5 and TRBJ1-2, with TRBD1 as a possible D gene (6 bases). This CDR3 has 13 residues. V was cut by 5 bases and J by 1 base, with 8 bases left in between. CDR1 is MNHEY and CDR2 is SVGAGI in the germline V gene.

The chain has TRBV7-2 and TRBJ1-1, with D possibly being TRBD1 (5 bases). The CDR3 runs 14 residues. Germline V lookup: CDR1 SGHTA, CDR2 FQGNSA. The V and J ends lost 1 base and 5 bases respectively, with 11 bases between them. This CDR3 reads CASSLEGLGTEAFF. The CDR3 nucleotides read TGTGCCAGCAGCTTAGAGGGGTTGGGGACTGAAGCTTTCTTT.

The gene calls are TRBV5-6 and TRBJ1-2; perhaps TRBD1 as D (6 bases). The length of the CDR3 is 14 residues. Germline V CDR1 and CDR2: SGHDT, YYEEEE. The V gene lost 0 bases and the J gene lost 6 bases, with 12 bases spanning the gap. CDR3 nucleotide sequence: TGTGCCAGCAGCTTGGGGGACAACGTCAATGGCTACACCTTC. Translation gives CASSLGDNVNGYTF.

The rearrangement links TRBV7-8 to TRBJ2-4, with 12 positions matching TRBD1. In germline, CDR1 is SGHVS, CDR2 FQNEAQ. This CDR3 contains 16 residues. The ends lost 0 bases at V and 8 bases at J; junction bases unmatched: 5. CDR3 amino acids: CASSLATGQGAYIQYF. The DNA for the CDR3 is TGTGCCAGCAGCTTAGCGACGGGACAGGGGGCCTACATTCAGTACTTC.

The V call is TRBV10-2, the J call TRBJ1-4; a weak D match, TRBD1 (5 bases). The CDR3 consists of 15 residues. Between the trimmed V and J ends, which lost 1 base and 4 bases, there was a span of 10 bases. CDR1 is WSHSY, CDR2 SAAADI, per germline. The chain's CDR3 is CASSEWEGRNEKLFF. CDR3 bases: TGCGCCAGCAGTGAGTGGGAGGGGCGTAATGAAAAACTGTTTTTT.

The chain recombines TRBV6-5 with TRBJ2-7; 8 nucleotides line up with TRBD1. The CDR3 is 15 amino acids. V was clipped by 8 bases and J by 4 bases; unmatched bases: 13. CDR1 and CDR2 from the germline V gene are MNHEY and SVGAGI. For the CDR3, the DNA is TGTGCCAGCCGGACCGACAGGGGACCCCCGTACGAGCAGTACTTC. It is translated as CASRTDRGPPYEQYF.

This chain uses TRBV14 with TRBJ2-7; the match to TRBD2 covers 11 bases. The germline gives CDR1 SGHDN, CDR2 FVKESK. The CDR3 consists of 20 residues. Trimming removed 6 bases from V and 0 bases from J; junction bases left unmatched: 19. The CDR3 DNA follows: TGTGCCAGCAGTCCGATCCCGGGACTAGCGGAAGCAATGAGCTCCTACGAGCAGTACTTC. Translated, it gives CASSPIPGLAEAMSSYEQYF.